The 30 T cell receptor beta chains given below trace back to one sample, sequenced in a study of cytomegalovirus exposure and HLA in healthy donors. Primers included in the PCR were 60 Vbeta and 13 Jbeta primers. Profiled with immunoSEQ multiplex PCR; TCRdb holds only in-frame clones, not every one. The table records roughly 180,000 clones, around 80% of them present only once. What was sequenced was PBMCs. These receptors came from a boy aged 2 to 10 in good health and CMV-seronegative.

The rearrangement uses TRBV29-1 and TRBJ1-2; D possibly corresponds to TRBD1 (6 bases). CDR3 length: 15 residues. V was clipped by 3 bases and J by 5 bases, with 19 bases between them. Germline-derived CDR1 and CDR2 are SQVTM and ANQGSEA. This CDR3 is CSVELAGQSSYGYTF. CDR3 bases: TGCAGCGTTGAGTTGGCAGGACAGTCTAGTTATGGCTACACCTTC.

The rearrangement joins TRBV19 to TRBJ2-7; tentative D call: TRBD1 (5 bases). This CDR3 has 14 amino acids. From germline, CDR1 is LNHDA and CDR2 SQIVND (reference sequence). The V end lost 3 bases, the J end lost 2 bases, and 11 bases lay between the germline ends. For the CDR3, the DNA is TGTGCCAGTAGTATCGAAAGGGGCCCCTACGAGCAGTACTTC. It codes for CASSIERGPYEQYF.

The chain links TRBV6-1 to TRBJ1-5; D uncertain. Germline assignment: CDR1 MNHNS and CDR2 SASEGT. This CDR3 spans 14 amino acids. Between the trimmed V and J ends, which lost 6 bases and 7 bases, there was a span of 16 bases. The CDR3 region is CASSGLGGGQPQHF. CDR3 coding DNA: TGTGCCAGCAGCGGCCTGGGAGGTGGGCAGCCCCAGCATTTT.

This chain joins TRBV7-2 and TRBJ2-1; TRBD2 matches at 11 bases. This CDR3 is built from 14 residues. Germline CDR1 and CDR2: SGHTA and FQGNSA. The V gene end was trimmed by 5 bases and the J gene end by 5 bases; junction bases not matched to a gene: 2. Here the CDR3 DNA reads TGTGCCAGCAGCACTAGCGGGGGTAACAATGAGCAGTTCTTC. Translation gives CASSTSGGNNEQFF. The full variable domain, in which reference TRBV7-2 and TRBJ2-1 provide the parts outside the CDR3, is GAGVSQSPSNKVTEKGKDVELRCDPISGHTALYWYRQSLGQGLEFLIYFQGNSAPDKSGLPSDRFSAERTGGSVSTLTIQRTQQEDSAVYLCASSTSGGNNEQFFGPGTRLTVL.

The chain has TRBV30 and TRBJ2-7, with D perhaps matching TRBD2 (6 bases). The CDR3 runs 19 residues. V dropped 1 base and J dropped 0 bases, with 25 bases sitting between them. Germline CDR1 is GTSNPN and CDR2 is SVGIG (reference sequence). The CDR3 protein is CAWSGDTRGLGPSSYEQYF. The CDR3 DNA follows: TGTGCCTGGAGTGGGGATACCCGGGGACTTGGACCCAGCTCCTACGAGCAGTACTTC.

The CDR3 protein is CASSPGPSGSTQDTQYF. The CDR3 region has the DNA TGTGCCAGCAGCCCGGGCCCTAGCGGGAGCACGCAAGATACGCAGTATTTT. V is TRBV5-4 and J is TRBJ2-3; 10 nucleotides line up with TRBD2. Germline CDR1 reads SGHNT; CDR2 reads YYREEE (reference sequence). J lost 5 bases, V lost 4 bases, and 13 bases had no gene match. The length of the CDR3 is 17 residues.

The genes are TRBV6-6 and TRBJ2-1, with 12 nucleotides matching TRBD2. Germline V gene data show CDR1 as MNHNY and CDR2 as SVGAGI (reference sequence). Trimming cost V 11 bases and J 15 bases; bases outside gene matches: 11. CDR3 length: 12 residues. For the CDR3, the DNA is TGTGCCTTCGCGACTAGCGGGGGTATACTGTTCTTC. Residues: CAFATSGGILFF.

This clone was recorded at least ten times. The rearrangement joins TRBV29-1 to TRBJ1-2; TRBD1 matches at 12 bases. The CDR3 runs 13 residues. V gave up 7 bases and J gave up 8 bases; unmatched junction bases: 8. The V gene's germline CDR1 is SQVTM and CDR2 ANQGSEA. The CDR3 DNA reads TGCAGCGCCCCGGGACAGGGGGCCGGCGGCTACACCTTC. Protein: CSAPGQGAGGYTF.

V and J are TRBV5-1 and TRBJ1-1; TRBD1 matches at 8 bases. Germline loops: CDR1 SGHRS, CDR2 YFSETQ. The V segment lost 4 bases and the J segment 2 bases; nucleotides outside the gene matches: 7. The CDR3 contains 15 residues. In nucleotides, the CDR3 is TGCGCCAGCAGCCGTATACAGGGGGGCAACACTGAAGCTTTCTTT. Protein product: CASSRIQGGNTEAFF.

This chain connects TRBV6-1 to TRBJ2-7; no definite D call. This CDR3 is built from 14 residues. Germline CDR1 and CDR2: MNHNS and SASEGT. Between the trimmed V and J ends, which lost 4 bases and 0 bases, there was a span of 10 bases. Here the CDR3 reads CASSVQTLSYEQYF. The CDR3 nucleotides are TGTGCCAGCAGTGTACAGACCCTCTCCTACGAGCAGTACTTC.

V usage is TRBV27 and J usage is TRBJ2-3; D not resolved. The germline V gene encodes CDR1 MNHEY and CDR2 SMNVEV (reference sequence). V dropped 7 bases and J dropped 0 bases, with 8 bases sitting between them. This CDR3 has 13 residues. The DNA of the CDR3 is TGTGCCAGCAAGGCGGTTAGCACAGATACGCAGTATTTT. Its protein is CASKAVSTDTQYF.

The rearrangement uses TRBV9 and TRBJ2-2, with D maybe TRBD1 (5 bases). V shed 0 bases and J shed 0 bases, with 12 bases lying between them. Germline values: CDR1 SGDLS, CDR2 YYNGEE. CDR3 length: 17 amino acids. The CDR3 protein is CASSVVWGSPNTGELFF. The DNA of the CDR3 is TGTGCCAGCAGCGTAGTATGGGGCAGTCCGAACACCGGGGAGCTGTTTTTT.

The chain recombines TRBV4-3 with TRBJ2-3; D call uncertain. With 1 base removed from V and 4 bases from J, the gap between germline ends came to 6 bases. This CDR3 is 13 amino acids long. Germline V gene sequence: CDR1 LGHNA, CDR2 YSLEER. The CDR3 loop is CASSQVLSDTQYF. Written as DNA, the CDR3 is TGCGCCAGCAGCCAAGTTTTATCAGATACGCAGTATTTT.

This clone was counted between two and nine times. The chain recombines TRBV29-1 with TRBJ2-1; 10 nucleotides align to TRBD1. CDR1 and CDR2 (germline): SQVTM, ANQGSEA. Trimming cost V 7 bases and J 7 bases; bases outside gene matches: 7. The CDR3 has 13 amino acids. The CDR3 protein is CSGGQGSENEQFF. The CDR3 DNA is TGCAGCGGGGGACAGGGGTCCGAAAATGAGCAGTTCTTC.

The V call is TRBV7-2, the J call TRBJ2-2; weak D call: TRBD2 (6 bases). V shed 1 base and J shed 1 base, with 7 bases lying between them. There are 15 residues in the CDR3. Germline-derived CDR1 and CDR2 are SGHTA and FQGNSA. CDR3 sequence: CASSLVGGNTGELFF. CDR3 sequence (DNA): TGTGCCAGCAGCTTAGTCGGGGGGAACACCGGGGAGCTGTTTTTT.

This chain connects TRBV7-9 to TRBJ2-3; 11 bases agree with TRBD2. There are 19 residues in the CDR3. Trimming cost V 1 base and J 0 bases; bases outside gene matches: 9. CDR1 is SEHNR, CDR2 FQNEAQ, per germline (reference sequence). The CDR3 sequence: CASSLVSGGVISSTDTQYF. CDR3 in DNA: TGTGCCAGCAGCTTAGTTAGCGGGGGGGTGATATCTAGCACAGATACGCAGTATTTT.

The chain combines TRBV9 with TRBJ2-5; a weak D match, TRBD1 (5 bases). Trimming took 3 bases from V and 4 from J, leaving 13 bases between them. The CDR3 length is 14 residues. In germline, CDR1 is SGDLS, CDR2 YYNGEE. The CDR3, as DNA: TGTGCCAGCAGCGATGACAGTGAGTCAGAGACCCAGTACTTC. This encodes CASSDDSESETQYF.

V is TRBV2 and J is TRBJ1-2; 7 bases agree with TRBD1. The V gene's germline CDR1 is SNHLY and CDR2 FYNNEI. This CDR3 contains 14 residues. With 1 base clipped from V and 6 bases from J, the junction kept 5 bases outside the gene matches. CDR3 DNA sequence: TGTGCCAGCAGTGAAGTAGGGGGCGTAGATGGCTACACCTTC. It yields the protein CASSEVGGVDGYTF.

This chain connects TRBV25-1 to TRBJ1-1; 8 nucleotides align to TRBD1. Germline V gene lookup returns CDR1 MGHDK and CDR2 SYGVNS. J gave up 4 bases and V 6 bases, and 7 bases lay outside the gene matches. The CDR3 has 14 amino acids. Here the CDR3 reads CASSPRDRPTEAFF. The DNA of the CDR3 is TGTGCCAGCAGCCCCCGGGACAGGCCCACTGAAGCTTTCTTT.

The chain employs TRBV18 and TRBJ1-1; 8 bases are a match to TRBD1. This CDR3 spans 14 amino acids. Unmatched junction bases numbered 6, after V lost 3 bases and J lost 6 bases. The V gene's germline CDR1 is KGHSH and CDR2 LQKENI. CDR3 protein: CASSPGQGWSEAFF. CDR3 DNA sequence: TGTGCCAGCTCACCTGGACAGGGCTGGTCTGAAGCTTTCTTT. The full variable domain, its missing parts supplied by reference TRBV18 and TRBJ1-1, is NAGVMQNPRHLVRRRGQEARLRCSPMKGHSHVYWYRQLPEEGLKFMVYLQKENIIDESGMPKERFSAEFPKEGPSILRIQQVVRGDSAAYFCASSPGQGWSEAFFGQGTRLTVV.

The chain is built from TRBV30 and TRBJ1-5, with 9 bases matching TRBD1. Germline V gene data show CDR1 as GTSNPN and CDR2 as SVGIG (reference sequence). The CDR3 spans 14 residues. Unmatched junction bases numbered 1, after V lost 0 bases and J lost 4 bases. The CDR3 DNA reads TGTGCCTGGAGTGTCGGGACAGGGAATCAGCCCCAGCATTTT. Amino acids: CAWSVGTGNQPQHF.

V usage is TRBV6-5 and J usage is TRBJ2-2, with D possibly being TRBD2 (6 bases). CDR1 MNHEY and CDR2 SVGAGI come from the germline V gene. This CDR3 spans 13 amino acids. Trimming took off 11 bases at V and 5 bases at J, with 15 bases between the two ends. The DNA for the CDR3 is TGTGCCTCTGGGGGGTTATCGACCGGGGAGCTGTTTTTT. It codes for CASGGLSTGELFF.

This chain uses TRBV4-1 with TRBJ2-7, with 9 bases aligning to TRBD1. The CDR3 contains 15 residues. The germline gives CDR1 MGHRA, CDR2 YSYEKL. Losses at the gene ends were 2 bases for V and 4 bases for J; bases not matched to a gene: 6. CDR3 loop: CASSQTSDRGYEQYF. The CDR3 DNA reads as TGCGCCAGCAGCCAAACCTCGGACAGGGGTTACGAGCAGTACTTC.

This chain uses TRBV18 with TRBJ1-2; D is possibly TRBD1 (6 bases). Germline lookup yields CDR1 KGHSH and CDR2 LQKENI. This CDR3 region has 16 residues. V shed 4 bases and J shed 4 bases, with 19 bases lying between them. The CDR3 DNA is TGTGCCAGCTCACTCTTACGGACAGAATTGAGCTATGGCTACACCTTC. It encodes CASSLLRTELSYGYTF. Variable domain in full (rest from reference TRBV18 and TRBJ1-2): NAGVMQNPRHLVRRRGQEARLRCSPMKGHSHVYWYRQLPEEGLKFMVYLQKENIIDESGMPKERFSAEFPKEGPSILRIQQVVRGDSAAYFCASSLLRTELSYGYTFGSGTRLTVV.

A remark on this clone: The sample has other DNA sequences that encode this CDR3 too. This chain uses TRBV5-1 with TRBJ2-3; tentative D call: TRBD1 (5 bases). With 1 base removed from V and 5 bases from J, the gap between germline ends came to 17 bases. The CDR3 length is 16 residues. Germline-derived CDR1 and CDR2 are SGHRS and YFSETQ. CDR3 residues: CASSLILLQGQDTQYF. DNA of the CDR3: TGCGCCAGCAGCTTGATATTATTGCAGGGCCAAGATACGCAGTATTTT.

The chain is built from TRBV5-1 and TRBJ2-1; maybe TRBD2 (5 bases). The CDR3 has 12 amino acids. V was cut by 4 bases and J by 7 bases, with 9 bases left in between. In germline, CDR1 is SGHRS, CDR2 YFSETQ. The CDR3 reads CASSQTGNEQFF. The CDR3 DNA sequence: TGCGCCAGCAGCCAAACGGGGAATGAGCAGTTCTTC.

V and J are TRBV9 and TRBJ2-1, with 7 bases identical to TRBD2. The V segment lost 0 bases and the J segment 6 bases; nucleotides outside the gene matches: 9. The CDR3 covers 16 residues. Germline CDR1 reads SGDLS; CDR2 reads YYNGEE. CDR3 sequence reads: CASSVGGSGTLNEQFF. Written as DNA, the CDR3 is TGTGCCAGCAGCGTAGGGGGAAGCGGGACCCTCAATGAGCAGTTCTTC.

This sequence joins TRBV28 and TRBJ1-1; D ambiguous. In germline, CDR1 is MDHEN, CDR2 SYDVKM. The V end lost 3 bases, the J end lost 0 bases, and 5 bases lay between the germline ends. This CDR3 has 13 residues. CDR3 amino acids: CASSFLVNTEAFF. The CDR3 nucleotides are TGTGCCAGCAGTTTCCTTGTGAACACTGAAGCTTTCTTT.

This clone was counted only a few times. The V and J genes are TRBV4-1 and TRBJ2-3, with 15 bases that match TRBD2. The CDR3 length is 17 residues. V was pared by 9 bases and J by 0 bases, with 7 bases of the junction left unmatched. CDR1 is MGHRA, CDR2 YSYEKL, per germline. Here the CDR3 reads CASEGTSGGISTDTQYF. The CDR3 nucleotides read TGCGCCAGTGAAGGGACTAGCGGGGGGATTAGCACAGATACGCAGTATTTT.

In its sample, this clone was seen once. Here the CDR3 DNA reads TGTGCTAGTGGTTTGGCAGATTATGGAGATACGCAGTATTTT. It is translated as CASGLADYGDTQYF. The rearrangement links TRBV12-5 to TRBJ2-3; D is ambiguous. This CDR3 is 14 amino acids long. The germline CDR1 and CDR2 sequences are LGHNT and FRNRAP. V lost 1 base, J lost 5 bases, and 10 bases lay in between.